The entry below describes one T cell receptor (beta chain). As yet, its antigen is unknown. The data originate from a study of T cell repertoires in cytomegalovirus infection. For the study at large: CMV epitopes in the study were HLA-C-restricted (recently identified) and HLA-B-restricted (well studied).

MiXCR, run by TCRdb on the reads, gives a single entry per CDR3 protein. The profile shows about half a million distinct CDR3 sequences, approximately 42% of them singletons. The length of the CDR3 is 13 residues. V gave up 0 bases and J gave up 7 bases, with 11 bases separating them. CDR1 SGHRS and CDR2 YFSETQ come from the germline V gene. This sequence joins TRBV5-1 and TRBJ2-7; D ambiguous. This TCR was recovered from a human donor in good health (CMV status not recorded). Some clones in this sample may be carry-over from other donors' samples. The sequencing here drew on cultured PBMCs, taken from culture after CMV antigen stimulation. The CDR3 DNA follows: TGCGCCAGCAGCTTGGCCATAAATGGAGAGCAGTACTTC. Its translation: CASSLAINGEQYF.